This entry lists 11 T cell receptor beta chains sequenced from one sample in a study of CXCR3-negative and CXCR3-positive naive CD8 T cells. In preparing the TRB cDNA libraries, 5' RACE with UMI labels was used. Following a re-call of the 5' RACE reads, TCRdb has one entry per CDR3 protein and lacks DNA. This table lists around 48,000 distinct CDR3 sequences. Sequencing was carried out using memory CD8+ T cells from blood. All receptors derive from a human donor in good health. Some clones in this sample may be carry-over from other donors' samples.

The chain joins TRBV29-1 to TRBJ2-1. Germline-derived CDR1 and CDR2 are SQVTM and ANQGSEA. The CDR3 is 11 residues long. The CDR3 protein is CSVEGGKAQFF.

V usage is TRBV29-1 and J usage is TRBJ2-2; TCRdb proposes TRBD1, but this gene call is untestable without DNA. The CDR3 is 12 amino acids. In germline, CDR1 is SQVTM, CDR2 ANQGSEA. The CDR3 sequence is CSADRDTGELFF.

This clonotype is classed as medium-sized by frequency. This chain joins TRBV6-5 and TRBJ1-2; TCRdb indicates TRBD1, and absent DNA this call remains unverified. Germline V CDR1 and CDR2: MNHEY, SVGAGI. The CDR3 length is 16 residues. Here the CDR3 reads CASSYEQGTDNYGYTF.

By frequency, this clonotype registers medium-sized. This CDR3 reads CASSQEEFERTGPGEQFF. This sequence joins TRBV3-1 and TRBJ2-1; TCRdb designates TRBD1, a call that cannot be tested without DNA. This CDR3 contains 18 residues. Per germline, CDR1 LGHDT and CDR2 YNNKEL (reference sequence).

This chain uses TRBV6-6 with TRBJ2-3; there is no DNA to check the TCRdb D call of TRBD1. The germline gives CDR1 MNHNY, CDR2 SVGAGI (reference sequence). The CDR3 extends over 16 amino acids. CDR3 sequence reads: CASRPGGTGVTDTQYF.

This rearrangement joins TRBV2 to TRBJ2-1; TCRdb's assignment of TRBD2 cannot be checked, as there is no DNA. Per germline, CDR1 SNHLY and CDR2 FYNNEI. This CDR3 region has 18 residues. The chain's CDR3 is CASSLRTSGGPSYNEQFF.

The chain employs TRBV28 and TRBJ2-5; there is no DNA to check the TCRdb D call of TRBD2. This CDR3 has 17 residues. Germline V gives CDR1 MDHEN, CDR2 SYDVKM. This CDR3 is CASSFVGVGQFQETQYF.

The chain carries TRBV7-6 and TRBJ2-2; TCRdb lists TRBD1, though no DNA is available to test this call. This CDR3 is 16 amino acids long. Germline CDR1 and CDR2: SGHVS and FNYEAQ. The CDR3: CASSLPEGGSTGELFF.

V is TRBV7-8 and J is TRBJ2-1. Germline V gene lookup returns CDR1 SGHVS and CDR2 FQNEAQ. The CDR3 length is 13 residues. The CDR3 is CASSLGPSIEQFF.

The chain carries TRBV6-8 and TRBJ1-2; the D gene TCRdb calls, TRBD1, cannot be checked with no DNA. Germline loops: CDR1 MNHGY, CDR2 SAAAGT. CDR3 length: 18 amino acids. CDR3 loop: CASTHRPRMSFSEYGYTF.

The chain uses TRBV28 and TRBJ2-1; TCRdb's D gene call, TRBD2, goes unchecked for lack of DNA. Per the germline V gene, CDR1 is MDHEN and CDR2 is SYDVKM. There are 14 residues in the CDR3. The CDR3 sequence: CASSPGTQIDEQFF.